One and the same sample provided the 32 T cell receptor beta chains below, sequenced in a study of response to subunit inactivated influenza vaccine. TCRdb called the RT-PCR reads again in MiXCR, with one record for every CDR3 protein. The sample has hundreds of thousands of distinct CDR3 sequences, approximately 7.1% seen once. Sequencing used PBMCs from blood, obtained 23 months after vaccination. The source is a man between 50 and 75 years old who received an inactivated influenza vaccine.

This clonotype was detected ten times or more. The chain joins TRBV4-2 to TRBJ2-1, with 9 bases aligning to TRBD2. V lost 6 bases, J lost 2 bases, and 14 bases stayed unmatched. The germline gives CDR1 LGHNA, CDR2 YNFKEQ. The CDR3 runs to 18 residues. This CDR3 reads CASRMVASGEPAYNEQFF. CDR3 nucleotides: TGTGCCAGCAGGATGGTGGCTAGCGGGGAGCCGGCCTACAATGAGCAGTTCTTC.

Worth noting for this clonotype: The junction shows a germline mismatch at one end, possibly a read error. The chain joins TRBV5-5 to TRBJ1-1, with D perhaps matching TRBD1 (5 bases). The CDR3 loop spans 13 amino acids. Germline V gene lookup returns CDR1 SGHKS and CDR2 YYEKEE (reference sequence). The CDR3 region has the DNA TGTGCCGGCAGCTTGGGGGGGACTACTGAAGCTTTCTTT. Translation gives CAGSLGGTTEAFF.

This clonotype was seen at least ten times. The rearrangement uses TRBV20-1 and TRBJ2-1, with a tentative D call TRBD2 (6 bases). Germline-derived CDR1 and CDR2 are DFQATT and SNEGSKA (reference sequence). This CDR3 has 17 amino acids. With 1 base removed from V and 0 bases from J, the gap between germline ends came to 16 bases. Here the CDR3 reads CSARAGASFSSYNEQFF. The CDR3, as DNA: TGCAGTGCTAGAGCGGGAGCGAGCTTTAGCTCCTACAATGAGCAGTTCTTC.

This clonotype was counted at least ten times. V gene TRBV12-3 or TRBV12-4 combines with J gene TRBJ1-6; D gene ambiguous. The V and J ends lost 2 bases and 9 bases respectively, with 5 bases between them. CDR3 length: 12 amino acids. The CDR3 nucleotides read TGTGCCAGCAGTTTACGAAGTTCACCCCTCCACTTT. Amino acid sequence: CASSLRSSPLHF.

This clonotype came up a few times. V gene TRBV25-1 combines with J gene TRBJ1-2; no clear D. Germline CDR1 is MGHDK and CDR2 is SYGVNS. Trimming removed 2 bases at V and 4 bases at J, with 11 bases between. The CDR3 runs 14 residues. This CDR3 reads CASSEGRRAYGYTF. The CDR3 bases are TGTGCCAGCAGTGAAGGACGGCGGGCCTATGGCTACACCTTC.

The chain couples TRBV5-1 to TRBJ2-7, with TRBD1 matching 11 bases. CDR3 length: 21 residues. V was clipped by 5 bases and J by 0 bases; unmatched bases: 22. Germline V gene lookup returns CDR1 SGHRS and CDR2 YFSETQ. The DNA for the CDR3 is TGCGCCAGCAGGAACACTCGGGACAGGGGGATTGTAGGATGGGACTCCTACGAGCAGTACTTC. Protein sequence: CASRNTRDRGIVGWDSYEQYF.

Ten or more counts support this clonotype. V and J are TRBV4-3 and TRBJ1-1, with D hard to call. Trimming removed 0 bases from V and 1 base from J, with 12 bases in between. Germline CDR1 LGHNA, CDR2 YSLEER. The CDR3 is made up of 16 amino acids. The CDR3 is CASSQEPHRGNTEAFF. The DNA of the CDR3 is TGCGCCAGCAGCCAAGAACCTCACCGGGGGAACACTGAAGCTTTCTTT.

Many counts were recorded for this clonotype. V usage is TRBV30 and J usage is TRBJ1-1; TRBD1 agrees at 8 bases. Germline trimming cut 2 bases from V and 11 bases from J; bases unmatched to any gene: 7. Germline V gene sequence: CDR1 GTSNPN, CDR2 SVGIG (reference sequence). The CDR3 totals 12 residues. CDR3 region: CAWSPRTGPAFF. The CDR3 DNA reads TGTGCCTGGAGTCCACGGACAGGGCCGGCTTTCTTT.

On this clonotype: An end of the junction does not agree with germline; a read error may underlie this. V and J are TRBV3-1 and TRBJ1-2; D remains ambiguous. The germline V gene has CDR1 LGHDT and CDR2 YNNKEL (reference sequence). This CDR3 has 13 residues. The CDR3 sequence: CTSSLTPDYGYTF. The CDR3 nucleotides read TGTACCAGCAGCCTCACGCCCGACTATGGCTACACCTTC.

This clonotype was counted between two and nine times. The CDR3 spells CASSPPFEGGPGNEQFF. The CDR3 bases are TGTGCCAGCTCACCACCGTTCGAGGGAGGGCCCGGCAATGAGCAGTTCTTC. V is TRBV18 and J is TRBJ2-1; 7 bases line up with TRBD2. V shed 0 bases and J 6 bases; nucleotides not matched to a gene: 11. CDR3 length: 17 amino acids. CDR1 is KGHSH, CDR2 LQKENI, per germline.

This rearrangement joins TRBV20-1 to TRBJ1-2; D not certain. Germline values: CDR1 DFQATT, CDR2 SNEGSKA (reference sequence). The CDR3 spans 13 residues. V lost 5 bases and J lost 2, with 12 bases in between. This CDR3 reads CSAPGSLNYGYTF. CDR3 nucleotide sequence: TGCAGTGCTCCCGGGTCCTTAAACTATGGCTACACCTTC.

V gene TRBV20-1 combines with J gene TRBJ2-5; D is uncertain. Germline V gives CDR1 DFQATT, CDR2 SNEGSKA (reference sequence). The CDR3 length is 15 residues. Trimming removed 2 bases from V and 2 bases from J, with 15 bases in between. The CDR3 DNA follows: TGCAGTGCTAGAACTGCGCAGGACGTACAAGAGACCCAGTACTTC. Translated, it gives CSARTAQDVQETQYF.

This clonotype showed up many times. This chain uses TRBV6-1 with TRBJ1-5; maybe TRBD1 (6 bases). The CDR3 covers 13 residues. V lost 6 bases, J lost 4 bases, and 10 bases lay in between. Germline CDR1 MNHNS, CDR2 SASEGT. The CDR3 protein is CASSWTENQPQHF. In DNA form, the CDR3 reads TGTGCCAGCAGCTGGACAGAAAATCAGCCCCAGCATTTT.

J is TRBJ2-1 and V is TRBV7-9; tentative D call: TRBD2 (6 bases). This CDR3 comprises 11 residues. Trimming removed 5 bases at V and 13 bases at J, with 12 bases between. CDR1 is SEHNR and CDR2 is FQNEAQ in the germline V gene (reference sequence). DNA of the CDR3: TGTGCCAGCAGCCTGGGACTCACTCAGTTCTTC. As protein: CASSLGLTQFF.

V gene TRBV5-1 combines with J gene TRBJ2-3, with 11 nucleotides matching TRBD2. J lost 15 bases, V lost 0 bases, and 9 bases had no gene match. This CDR3 spans 14 amino acids. Germline V gene data show CDR1 as SGHRS and CDR2 as YFSETQ. CDR3 protein: CASSLESSGGKLYF. DNA for the CDR3: TGCGCCAGCAGCTTGGAGTCTAGCGGGGGGAAGCTCTATTTT.

At least ten counts were recorded for this clonotype. This chain uses TRBV20-1 with TRBJ2-1; the D gene could be TRBD1 or TRBD2 (5 bases each). The CDR3 totals 17 residues. The V gene's germline CDR1 is DFQATT and CDR2 SNEGSKA (reference sequence). V gave up 0 bases and J gave up 4 bases, with 19 bases separating them. This CDR3 is CSARDPARGRDYNEQFF. As DNA, the CDR3 is TGCAGTGCTAGAGATCCAGCCCGGGGCAGAGATTACAATGAGCAGTTCTTC.

Only a few counts were recorded for this clonotype. The chain links TRBV12-3 or TRBV12-4 to TRBJ1-4; D remains ambiguous. This CDR3 contains 13 residues. Trimming removed 6 bases at V and 7 bases at J, with 12 bases between. Here the CDR3 DNA reads TGTGCCAGCAGCGCAGGACGTGGTGAAAAACTGTTTTTT. Its translation is CASSAGRGEKLFF.

Details on this clonotype: One junction end does not reproduce the germline sequence, and a read error may be involved. This chain connects TRBV28 to TRBJ2-1; D not resolved. This CDR3 contains 12 residues. The germline V gene encodes CDR1 MDHEN and CDR2 SYDVKM. The CDR3 DNA follows: TGTGTCAGCAGTTTAAACTACAATGAGCAGTTCTTC. This codes for CVSSLNYNEQFF.

This rearrangement joins TRBV27 to TRBJ2-1; 9 bases align to TRBD2. J gave up 0 bases and V 4 bases, and 13 bases lay outside the gene matches. The CDR3 consists of 19 residues. CDR1 MNHEY and CDR2 SMNVEV come from the germline V gene (reference sequence). The CDR3 loop reads CASSSKIRLAGSSYNEQFF. CDR3 bases: TGTGCCAGCAGTTCTAAGATACGTCTAGCGGGAAGCTCCTACAATGAGCAGTTCTTC.

Only one count was recorded for this clonotype. This chain joins TRBV2 and TRBJ1-1; the D is unclear. V lost 3 bases and J 0 bases, leaving 11 bases between the germline ends. Germline CDR1 and CDR2: SNHLY and FYNNEI. The CDR3 length is 15 residues. CDR3 nucleotide sequence: TGTGCCAGCAGTGAGTCCCCCAGCCTGAACACTGAAGCTTTCTTT. This encodes CASSESPSLNTEAFF.

As concerns this clonotype: Its ends do not fully match the called genes, so a read error is possible. This sequence joins TRBV5-5 and TRBJ2-5; D is possibly TRBD1 (6 bases). The germline gives CDR1 SGHKS, CDR2 YYEKEE (reference sequence). This CDR3 comprises 17 residues. In DNA, the CDR3 is TGTGCCAGCAGCTCCCGGGACATAGGTCTTCGCCCTAAATCGGAAAACTTC. It is translated as CASSSRDIGLRPKSENF. The full variable domain, with the rest looked up from reference TRBV5-5 and TRBJ2-5, is DAGVTQSPTHLIKTRGQQVTLRCSPISGHKSVSWYQQVLGQGPQFIFQYYEKEERGRGNFPDRFSARQFPNYSSELNVNALLLGDSALYLCASSSRDIGLRPKSENFGPGTRLLVL.

This clonotype was seen ten or more times. The chain combines TRBV7-2 with TRBJ2-1; the D gene is possibly TRBD2 (6 bases). The CDR3 loop spans 15 amino acids. V was trimmed by 3 bases and J by 2 bases, leaving 11 bases between them. Per germline, CDR1 SGHTA and CDR2 FQGNSA. Here the CDR3 reads CASSFGRLTYNEQFF. CDR3 bases: TGTGCCAGCAGCTTCGGGAGATTAACCTACAATGAGCAGTTCTTC.

This clonotype has ten or more counts. The CDR3 sequence: CASSLGGDRGGEQYF. The CDR3 region has the DNA TGTGCCAGCAGTCTTGGGGGGGACAGGGGAGGCGAGCAGTACTTC. The V gene is TRBV12-3 or TRBV12-4, the J gene TRBJ2-7; 10 bases map to TRBD1. The CDR3 spans 15 residues. V lost 5 bases and J lost 6; bases outside the gene matches: 10.

This clonotype was seen ten or more times. The J gene is TRBJ2-1, the V gene TRBV7-2; 8 bases agree with TRBD1. The CDR3 has 16 amino acids. Losses at the gene ends were 6 bases for V and 7 bases for J; bases not matched to a gene: 14. Per the germline V gene, CDR1 is SGHTA and CDR2 is FQGNSA. Here the CDR3 DNA reads TGTGCCAGCAGTCTGATCTGGACAGGGAGGCGGAATGAGCAGTTCTTC. Translated, it gives CASSLIWTGRRNEQFF.

The gene calls are TRBV20-1 and TRBJ2-3; 10 nucleotides match TRBD2. J gave up 2 bases and V 6 bases, and 11 bases lay outside the gene matches. CDR1 is DFQATT, CDR2 SNEGSKA, per germline (reference sequence). The length of the CDR3 is 16 residues. CDR3 in amino acids: CSAMTGTSVSTDTQYF. The CDR3 nucleotides read TGCAGTGCCATGACCGGGACTAGCGTGTCCACAGATACGCAGTATTTT.

About this clonotype itself: Possible read error: a much larger clone is one base away. The gene calls are TRBV12-3 or TRBV12-4 and TRBJ2-2, with 7 bases lining up with TRBD2. The CDR3 contains 15 residues. CDR3 loop: CAGRRAGPNTGELFF. CDR3 bases: TGTGCCGGCAGGAGAGCGGGACCGAACACCGGGGAGCTGTTTTTT.

Comments on this clonotype: A much larger clone sits a single nucleotide away, making a read error possible. The V gene is TRBV12-3 or TRBV12-4, the J gene TRBJ1-2; 7 bases fit TRBD1. This CDR3 comprises 14 residues. CDR3 nucleotides: TGTGCCAGCAGTCCAAGTGGGACAGTCTATGGCCACACCTTC. This translates into CASSPSGTVYGHTF.

The table lists this clonotype with many counts. The chain couples TRBV7-2 to TRBJ2-7; D is undetermined. CDR1 SGHTA and CDR2 FQGNSA come from the germline V gene. Trimming pared 1 base from V and 4 bases from J, leaving 8 bases between. This CDR3 is 13 amino acids long. The CDR3 spells CASSLERRYEQYF. CDR3 sequence (DNA): TGTGCCAGCAGCTTAGAACGGCGGTACGAGCAGTACTTC.

This clonotype has ten or more counts. The V call is TRBV27, the J call TRBJ2-1; TRBD2 matches at 7 bases. With V trimmed by 6 bases and J by 6 bases, 14 bases remained unmatched. Looked up from germline, CDR1 is MNHEY and CDR2 is SMNVEV (reference sequence). CDR3 size: 16 residues. The CDR3 DNA follows: TGTGCCAGCAGGGGGGATGGGAGGGGTTGGTTCAATGAGCAGTTCTTC. Residues: CASRGDGRGWFNEQFF.

This chain connects TRBV6-2 or TRBV6-3 to TRBJ1-5; 10 bases line up with TRBD1. This CDR3 is built from 17 residues. The V gene's germline CDR1 is MNHEY and CDR2 SVGEGT. DNA for the CDR3: TGTTCCACGCACGGGAAGCCCGGGACAGGGGTAAATCAGCCCCAGCATTTT. It codes for CSTHGKPGTGVNQPQHF.

V gene TRBV4-1 combines with J gene TRBJ1-5; 8 nucleotides agree with TRBD1. The CDR3 is 17 amino acids. V trimming: 4 bases; J trimming: 3 bases; junction bases outside the gene matches: 11. Germline V lookup: CDR1 MGHRA, CDR2 YSYEKL. CDR3 sequence reads: CASSLSPQTGANQPQHF. As DNA, the CDR3 is TGCGCCAGCAGCCTCTCCCCCCAGACAGGGGCCAATCAGCCCCAGCATTTT.

V gene TRBV7-2 combines with J gene TRBJ2-1; D remains ambiguous. The V end was cut by 3 bases, the J end by 5 bases, with 8 bases between. The germline V gene has CDR1 SGHTA and CDR2 FQGNSA. CDR3 size: 13 residues. This CDR3 is CASSLVRHNEQFF. DNA of the CDR3: TGTGCCAGCAGCTTGGTTCGGCACAATGAGCAGTTCTTC.